These 26 T cell receptor beta chains originate from one sample sequenced in a study of blood T cells in healthy people across ages. Alongside a J-beta primer mix, a sample-barcoded 5' primer served in a second PCR lasting about 7 to 11 cycles. Using its own MiXCR run on the 5' RACE reads, TCRdb lists one record per CDR3 protein. The sample shows some 940,000 distinct CDR3 sequences, 25% to 35% of them seen only once. This sample also belongs to another study, concerning T cells of mothers and their children.

Material: blood. All receptors come from a woman aged 40 to 50 in good health.

The genes are TRBV5-5 and TRBJ1-1; D is perhaps TRBD1 (5 bases). Trimming stripped 6 bases from V and 0 bases from J, with 6 bases between. Per germline, CDR1 SGHKS and CDR2 YYEKEE (reference sequence). The CDR3 spans 12 residues. The CDR3 reads CASTTVNTEAFF. CDR3 DNA: TGTGCCAGCACGACAGTGAACACTGAAGCTTTCTTT.

V gene TRBV29-1 combines with J gene TRBJ1-1; 8 bases align to TRBD1. The germline V gene has CDR1 SQVTM and CDR2 ANQGSEA. The CDR3 runs to 12 residues. V lost 4 bases, J lost 5 bases, and 3 bases stayed unmatched. In DNA, the CDR3 is TGCAGCGTTGCACAGGGGGGGACTGAAGCTTTCTTT. The encoded protein is CSVAQGGTEAFF.

A word on this clonotype: An end of the junction differs from the germline gene, which may be a read error. The V and J genes are TRBV5-6 and TRBJ1-1; D uncertain. CDR1 is SGHDT and CDR2 is YYEEEE in the germline V gene. This CDR3 is built from 17 residues. CDR3 region: CAGSLKPPHRMDTEAFF. In DNA form, the CDR3 reads TGTGCCGGCAGCTTGAAGCCGCCTCACCGAATGGACACTGAAGCTTTCTTT.

A few counts support this clonotype. This chain links TRBV5-1 with TRBJ1-1, with D unresolved. Germline V gene lookup returns CDR1 SGHRS and CDR2 YFSETQ. Trimming cost V 2 bases and J 1 base, with 12 bases left between them. The CDR3 totals 15 residues. DNA of the CDR3: TGCGCCAGCAGCTTCAACGGTTTCGGGAACACTGAAGCTTTCTTT. This translates into CASSFNGFGNTEAFF.

This clonotype turned up a few times. The chain combines TRBV15 with TRBJ1-2, with a weak D call TRBD1 (5 bases). Looked up from germline, CDR1 is LNHNV and CDR2 is YYDKDF (reference sequence). Trimming removed 8 bases from V and 7 bases from J, with 17 bases in between. This CDR3 is 13 amino acids long. The CDR3, as DNA: TGTGCCACCGCTACGGGGCACCCGGGTGGCTACACCTTC. Protein: CATATGHPGGYTF.

This clonotype was counted ten times or more. The CDR3 nucleotides read TGTGCCAGCAGGCTTCAGGAGGAGACCCAGTACTTC. It encodes CASRLQEETQYF. This chain connects TRBV6-1 to TRBJ2-5; D call uncertain. The CDR3 contains 12 residues. The germline V gene encodes CDR1 MNHNS and CDR2 SASEGT. The germline V and J ends were trimmed by 6 bases and 5 bases, with 10 bases remaining between them.

V and J are TRBV12-3 or TRBV12-4 and TRBJ1-1, with D possibly matching TRBD1 (5 bases). Trimming removed 6 bases from V and 10 bases from J, with 15 bases in between. The CDR3 sequence is 12 residues long. The CDR3 loop is CASRSGPLVAFF. The DNA of the CDR3 is TGTGCCAGCAGATCGGGACCGCTTGTAGCTTTCTTT.

The sample holds many counts of this clonotype. This chain joins TRBV29-1 and TRBJ1-2, with 7 bases matching TRBD1. The V gene's germline CDR1 is SQVTM and CDR2 ANQGSEA. The CDR3 sequence is 11 residues long. The V gene end was trimmed by 5 bases and the J gene end by 7 bases; junction bases not matched to a gene: 4. In nucleotides, the CDR3 is TGCAGCGTTCAGGGGGTATCTGGCTACACCTTC. Amino acid sequence: CSVQGVSGYTF.

This rearrangement joins TRBV18 to TRBJ2-1; D possibly corresponds to TRBD1 (6 bases). This CDR3 comprises 16 residues. Germline V CDR1 and CDR2: KGHSH, LQKENI. Trimming pared 1 base from V and 4 bases from J, leaving 14 bases between. The CDR3 DNA reads as TGTGCCAGCTCACCACTGGATGCAGGGGCGTACAATGAGCAGTTCTTC. Translated, it gives CASSPLDAGAYNEQFF.

The genes are TRBV20-1 and TRBJ1-1; D might be TRBD1 (6 bases). This CDR3 contains 15 residues. Trimming pared 2 bases from V and 1 base from J, leaving 14 bases between. Germline assignment: CDR1 DFQATT and CDR2 SNEGSKA (reference sequence). CDR3 sequence: CSARLYGGTNTEAFF. The DNA for the CDR3 is TGCAGTGCTAGACTGTACGGGGGCACGAACACTGAAGCTTTCTTT.

This clonotype was found many times. This rearrangement joins TRBV18 to TRBJ2-1; 12 bases line up with TRBD2. The length of the CDR3 is 20 residues. Germline V lookup: CDR1 KGHSH, CDR2 LQKENI. V was pared by 1 base and J by 0 bases, with 10 bases of the junction left unmatched. The CDR3 protein is CASSPRTSGDSQSSYNEQFF. CDR3 DNA: TGTGCCAGCTCACCACGGACTAGCGGGGACTCCCAGAGCTCCTACAATGAGCAGTTCTTC.

The chain is built from TRBV28 and TRBJ2-7, with D hard to call. This CDR3 has 12 amino acids. V lost 6 bases, J lost 6 bases, and 12 bases lay in between. Per germline, CDR1 MDHEN and CDR2 SYDVKM. CDR3 sequence reads: CASRIKGVEQYF. The CDR3 nucleotides are TGTGCCAGCAGAATTAAGGGTGTCGAGCAGTACTTC. The full variable domain, with the rest looked up from reference TRBV28 and TRBJ2-7, is DVKVTQSSRYLVKRTGEKVFLECVQDMDHENMFWYRQDPGLGLRLIYFSYDVKMKEKGDIPEGYSVSREKKERFSLILESASTNQTSMYLCASRIKGVEQYFGPGTRLTVT.

The J gene is TRBJ1-5, the V gene TRBV7-2; 9 bases line up with TRBD1. CDR1 is SGHTA and CDR2 is FQGNSA in the germline V gene. V dropped 6 bases and J dropped 3; count of bases not matched to a gene: 6. The CDR3 spans 15 residues. CDR3 nucleotides: TGTGCCAGCAGGTTGGGACAGGGATCCAATCAGCCCCAGCATTTT. Amino acid sequence: CASRLGQGSNQPQHF.

This clonotype was recorded many times. The CDR3 sequence is CASSHLPTGTANYGYTF. CDR3 nucleotide sequence: TGTGCCAGCAGCCACCTCCCGACAGGGACCGCTAACTATGGCTACACCTTC. The chain recombines TRBV7-9 with TRBJ1-2; 7 bases are shared with TRBD1. Germline CDR1 is SEHNR and CDR2 is FQNEAQ (reference sequence). The CDR3 is made up of 17 amino acids. The V and J ends lost 5 bases and 0 bases, in that order; junction bases with no gene match: 12.

Note on this clonotype: The junction departs from the called germline gene at one end, perhaps through a read error. The chain combines TRBV5-1 with TRBJ2-5, with 7 positions matching TRBD1. Looked up from germline, CDR1 is SGHRS and CDR2 is YFSETQ. This CDR3 spans 14 amino acids. The CDR3 DNA reads as TGCGCCGGCAGCTCGGGACAGCTTCAAGAGACCCAGTACTTC. This codes for CAGSSGQLQETQYF.

This clonotype was seen at least ten times. The chain recombines TRBV12-3 or TRBV12-4 with TRBJ2-7; TRBD2 is a possible D gene (5 bases). Trimming removed 3 bases at V and 1 base at J, with 10 bases between. The CDR3 totals 14 residues. DNA for the CDR3: TGTGCCAGCAGTTTTTATCGGGAATCCTACGAGCAGTACTTC. Translating gives CASSFYRESYEQYF.

This clonotype was counted ten times or more. This chain uses TRBV7-2 with TRBJ2-7; tentatively, D is TRBD1 (5 bases). Trimming shortened V by 4 bases and J by 2 bases, and 9 bases separated the two germline ends. Germline loops: CDR1 SGHTA, CDR2 FQGNSA. The CDR3 is made up of 13 amino acids. The CDR3, as DNA: TGTGCCAGCAGCTCAGGGAATACCTACGAGCAGTACTTC. It encodes CASSSGNTYEQYF.

The table lists this clonotype with a count of one. The CDR3 protein is CASSLPTNQETQYF. CDR3 bases: TGTGCCAGCAGTTTACCGACAAACCAAGAGACCCAGTACTTC. The chain couples TRBV28 to TRBJ2-5; D not resolved. V lost 2 bases and J 0 bases, leaving 7 bases between the germline ends. The CDR3 totals 14 residues. Germline values: CDR1 MDHEN, CDR2 SYDVKM.

This clonotype was observed a few times. The chain has TRBV5-1 and TRBJ1-2; TRBD1 agrees at 9 bases. This CDR3 spans 14 amino acids. Germline V gene data show CDR1 as SGHRS and CDR2 as YFSETQ. The trim removed 2 bases at V and 8 bases at J, leaving 7 bases unmatched. The CDR3 is CASSLQQGAKGYTF. As DNA, the CDR3 is TGCGCCAGCAGCTTACAACAGGGGGCTAAGGGCTACACCTTC.

This clonotype came up many times. This chain links TRBV28 with TRBJ2-7, with 9 bases that match TRBD1. The ends lost 5 bases at V and 0 bases at J; junction bases unmatched: 17. The CDR3 runs to 19 residues. Germline V lookup: CDR1 MDHEN, CDR2 SYDVKM. The CDR3 protein is CASSPTIGTGKPGSYEQYF. The CDR3 region has the DNA TGTGCCAGCAGTCCTACTATCGGGACAGGGAAACCGGGCTCCTACGAGCAGTACTTC.

J is TRBJ2-5 and V is TRBV7-9; possibly TRBD1 or TRBD2 for D (6 bases each). The CDR3 is 15 amino acids. V lost 5 bases and J 0 bases, leaving 13 bases between the germline ends. Germline CDR1 reads SEHNR; CDR2 reads FQNEAQ (reference sequence). The CDR3 sequence is CASSVRGADQETQYF. DNA for the CDR3: TGTGCCAGCAGCGTAAGGGGGGCTGACCAAGAGACCCAGTACTTC.

Comments on this clonotype: With a much larger clone just one base away, this may be a read error. The CDR3: CASSWRSRDSTEAFF. The CDR3 bases are TGTGCCAGCAGCTGGAGATCGAGGGATTCTACTGAAGCTTTCTTT. V is TRBV5-6 and J is TRBJ1-1, with no clear D. The CDR3 has 15 amino acids. Trimming took 3 bases from V and 5 from J, leaving 17 bases between them. Germline V CDR1 and CDR2: SGHDT, YYEEEE.

This clonotype was found many times. J is TRBJ2-7 and V is TRBV28; no clear D gene. V gave up 5 bases and J gave up 3 bases, with 8 bases separating them. The CDR3 totals 12 residues. Germline V lookup: CDR1 MDHEN, CDR2 SYDVKM. DNA of the CDR3: TGTGCCAGCAGTGGCTACCACTACGAGCAGTACTTC. It is translated as CASSGYHYEQYF.

This clonotype has at least ten counts. The chain has TRBV7-2 and TRBJ2-7; possibly TRBD1 for D (6 bases). The V gene lost 1 base and the J gene lost 5 bases, with 9 bases spanning the gap. The CDR3 sequence is 13 residues long. Germline lookup yields CDR1 SGHTA and CDR2 FQGNSA. The CDR3, as DNA: TGTGCCAGCAGCTTAGGGACAGCAAACGAGCAGTACTTC. The encoded protein is CASSLGTANEQYF. Full variable domain (rest looked up from reference TRBV7-2 and TRBJ2-7): GAGVSQSPSNKVTEKGKDVELRCDPISGHTALYWYRQSLGQGLEFLIYFQGNSAPDKSGLPSDRFSAERTGGSVSTLTIQRTQQEDSAVYLCASSLGTANEQYFGPGTRLTVT.

A few counts support this clonotype. The V call is TRBV7-8, the J call TRBJ2-7; D is possibly TRBD1 (6 bases). Trimming removed 4 bases from V and 6 bases from J, with 16 bases in between. The germline V gene has CDR1 SGHVS and CDR2 FQNEAQ. CDR3 length: 14 amino acids. CDR3 DNA: TGTGCCAGCAGCTCGCTACGAACAGGGTCCGAGCAGTACTTC. Its protein product is CASSSLRTGSEQYF.

J is TRBJ2-1 and V is TRBV7-2; 9 bases agree with TRBD1. Trimming took 2 bases from V and 8 from J; bases not matched to a gene: 13. This CDR3 has 17 amino acids. Germline lookup yields CDR1 SGHTA and CDR2 FQGNSA. CDR3 amino acids: CASSLKPPGQGFDEQFF. The CDR3 coding sequence is TGTGCCAGCAGCTTAAAGCCCCCGGGACAGGGTTTCGATGAGCAGTTCTTC.